This T cell receptor beta chain appears in the sequencing data of a study of T cells after yellow fever vaccination. Study-wide context: SMART-Seq v4 Ultra Low Input prepared libraries from low-cell fractions. Study conclusions and caveats: On re-exposure, the response was weaker but peaked faster, at day 5 versus 15. Reappearance after the booster was observed for most primary-vaccination clones (roughly 97% CD4, roughly 90% CD8). A small proportion of clonotypes was detected in both the CD4 and CD8 compartments.

This clonotype was seen only a few times. Antigen: not known. Via MiXCR, TCRdb re-called the 5' RACE reads, giving one row per CDR3 protein. The data contain some 600,000 distinct CDR3 sequences, about a sixth of them singletons. V was pared by 1 base and J by 5 bases, with 14 bases between. CDR1 and CDR2 from the germline V gene are LGHDT and YNNKEL (reference sequence). The CDR3 consists of 15 residues. Sequenced here: PBMCs, sampled less than 6 days after the first yellow fever vaccination. V and J are TRBV3-1 and TRBJ2-5, with no clear D. The clonotype was recovered from a man aged 18 to 35 who received the YFV17D yellow fever vaccine. CDR3 sequence: CASSQGSSHSETQYF. Written as DNA, the CDR3 is TGTGCCAGCAGCCAAGGTAGTAGCCACAGCGAGACCCAGTACTTC.